The sequence of this TCR beta chain was determined in a study of blood T cell repertoires in COVID-19. The wider study: Whether acute or convalescent, the COVID-19 samples came from the United States, Italy and Spain.

In the authors' methods: Reference gene primers were amplified, and this amplification served to estimate nucleated cell counts. Libraries were prepared by immunoSEQ multiplex PCR; TCRdb keeps only in-frame clonotypes and omits some of them. For V, J and clone size, that table is used; D and trimming come from the DNA. In the table there are roughly 170,000 clones, approximately 87% of which are singletons. V lost 1 base to trimming and J lost 4 bases, with 13 bases between them. This CDR3 region has 16 residues. Germline V gene sequence: CDR1 SGHTA, CDR2 FQGNSA. The receptor's source is a man aged 65 to 85 with active or convalescent COVID-19. The chain links TRBV7-2 to TRBJ1-4; the D is unclear. Input material: peripheral blood. The CDR3, as DNA: TGTGCCAGCAGCTTAGGACTGCAAACCGTTAATGAAAAACTGTTTTTT. Translating it yields CASSLGLQTVNEKLFF.